The 17 T cell receptor beta chains given below trace back to one sample, sequenced in a study of tumor-infiltrating lymphocytes in localized non-small cell lung cancer (dated by TCRdb to the early 2020s). The library was obtained by the immunoSEQ multiplex PCR assay. In its TCRdb copy, this immuneACCESS table keeps in-frame sequences only and misses some clones. Where compared with another copy, unresolved V genes explain less than half of these, and the others have no known cause. The sample profile shows fewer than 20,000 clones; roughly three quarters of them were found once. The top ten hold around 9.8% of the sample. The specimen sequenced was lung tumor tissue. Receptors were obtained from a human donor with non-small cell lung cancer.

The V call is TRBV6-5, the J call TRBJ2-5; D unresolved. There are 13 residues in the CDR3. Germline CDR1 is MNHEY and CDR2 is SVGAGI. V was shortened by 6 bases and J by 1 base, with 9 bases between the two germline ends. This CDR3 is CASSQQTQETQYF. CDR3 nucleotides: TGTGCCAGCAGCCAGCAAACCCAAGAGACCCAGTACTTC.

V usage is TRBV28 and J usage is TRBJ1-1; no clear D. V lost 3 bases to trimming and J lost 1 base, with 9 bases between them. Germline CDR1 reads MDHEN; CDR2 reads SYDVKM. The CDR3 sequence is 14 residues long. This CDR3 is CASSFVRKNTEAFF. The CDR3 DNA reads TGTGCCAGCAGTTTCGTACGGAAGAACACTGAAGCTTTCTTT.

This chain joins TRBV6-6 and TRBJ1-4, with 7 nucleotides matching TRBD1. This CDR3 region has 11 residues. CDR1 and CDR2 from the germline V gene are MNHNY and SVGAGI (reference sequence). Trimming cost V 10 bases and J 12 bases; bases outside gene matches: 8. The chain's CDR3 is CATGQVKELFF. CDR3 nucleotides: TGTGCCACAGGACAGGTTAAAGAACTGTTTTTT.

This chain links TRBV28 with TRBJ2-1, with TRBD2 matching over 7 bases. CDR1 MDHEN and CDR2 SYDVKM come from the germline V gene. J was trimmed by 0 bases and V by 7 bases; bases with no gene match: 18. The CDR3 loop spans 19 amino acids. Here the CDR3 DNA reads TGTGCCAGCACGCCCTTTTTTGGGGGGGAGGGTGGCTCCTACAATGAGCAGTTCTTC. Its translation is CASTPFFGGEGGSYNEQFF.

This clone has more than one count but fewer than ten. The chain joins TRBV5-1 to TRBJ2-3, with TRBD2 matching over 14 bases. The CDR3 has 15 amino acids. V lost 4 bases and J lost 5; bases outside the gene matches: 3. CDR1 is SGHRS, CDR2 YFSETQ, per germline. CDR3 region: CASSVGLAGVDTQYF. The CDR3 DNA reads as TGCGCCAGCAGCGTGGGACTAGCGGGAGTAGATACGCAGTATTTT.

This chain connects TRBV6-6 to TRBJ1-1; 7 bases agree with TRBD1. The CDR3 is made up of 13 amino acids. The germline gives CDR1 MNHNY, CDR2 SVGAGI (reference sequence). Unmatched junction bases numbered 6, after V lost 0 bases and J lost 11 bases. The DNA of the CDR3 is TGTGCCAGCAGTTACTCCCAGGGGGAACTTGCTTTCTTT. This gives the protein CASSYSQGELAFF.

As DNA, the CDR3 is TGTGCCAGCAGTTCCCCCGAGACAGCCAAGGCCTACGAGCAGTACTTC. Protein: CASSSPETAKAYEQYF. The V call is TRBV28, the J call TRBJ2-7, with D possibly TRBD1 on 5 matching bases. The V end lost 4 bases, the J end lost 2 bases, and 18 bases lay between the germline ends. Germline CDR1 is MDHEN and CDR2 is SYDVKM. This CDR3 has 16 residues.

This clone has just one count. This rearrangement joins TRBV15 to TRBJ2-2, with TRBD2 matching 7 bases. V shed 0 bases, J shed 7 bases, and the junction held 5 bases outside the gene matches. Germline CDR1 LNHNV, CDR2 YYDKDF (reference sequence). The CDR3 is 15 amino acids. In DNA form, the CDR3 reads TGTGCCACCAGCAGAGATGGGAGGGCTGGCGGGGAGCTGTTTTTT. It yields the protein CATSRDGRAGGELFF.

A few counts support this clone. The rearrangement links TRBV7-6 to TRBJ2-7; no definite D call. The germline V gene encodes CDR1 SGHVS and CDR2 FNYEAQ. V lost 5 bases to trimming and J lost 4 bases, with 24 bases between them. The CDR3 is 17 amino acids. CDR3 amino acids: CASSPRGVSILDYEQYF. Here the CDR3 DNA reads TGTGCCAGCAGCCCCCGTGGGGTCAGCATCCTCGATTACGAGCAGTACTTC. Full variable domain (outside the CDR3, taken from reference TRBV7-6 and TRBJ2-7): GAGVSQSPRYKVTKRGQDVALRCDPISGHVSLYWYRQALGQGPEFLTYFNYEAQQDKSGLPNDRFSAERPEGSISTLTIQRTEQRDSAMYRCASSPRGVSILDYEQYFGPGTRLTVT.

The chain uses TRBV14 and TRBJ2-5, with 12 bases lining up with TRBD2. The junction had 5 bases not matched to a gene; V was cut back by 4 bases and J by 5 bases. In germline, CDR1 is SGHDN, CDR2 FVKESK. CDR3 length: 15 residues. CDR3 in DNA: TGTGCCAGCAGCCTAAGACTAGCGGGAGTGGAGACCCAGTACTTC. Translation: CASSLRLAGVETQYF.

The V and J genes are TRBV4-1 and TRBJ2-7; D not resolved. Trimming removed 0 bases from V and 3 bases from J, with 18 bases in between. The CDR3 covers 17 residues. In germline, CDR1 is MGHRA, CDR2 YSYEKL. DNA of the CDR3: TGCGCCAGCAGCCAAGACGGCAGCGTCCCTACCCTCTACGAGCAGTACTTC. Protein: CASSQDGSVPTLYEQYF.

The chain uses TRBV21-1 and TRBJ2-1; TRBD1 is taken as the D call from the table, unchecked against the DNA. TRBV21-1 is a listed pseudogene. This CDR3 comprises 14 residues. The CDR3: CASSKRDRYNEQFF. As DNA, the CDR3 is TGTGCCAGCAGCAAACGGGACAGGTACAATGAGCAGTTCTTC.

J is TRBJ1-1 and V is TRBV29-1; D is unresolved. Deletions cut 3 bases from V and 1 base from J, with 6 bases between. Per the germline V gene, CDR1 is SQVTM and CDR2 is ANQGSEA. The CDR3 consists of 12 residues. Written as DNA, the CDR3 is TGCAGCGTTGACGACACGAACACTGAAGCTTTCTTT. Amino acid sequence: CSVDDTNTEAFF.

A single count supports this clone. V usage is TRBV30 and J usage is TRBJ2-1; D not resolved. Germline CDR1 GTSNPN, CDR2 SVGIG (reference sequence). Trimming cost V 2 bases and J 6 bases, with 8 bases left between them. The CDR3 loop spans 12 amino acids. The CDR3 DNA is TGTGCCTGGAGTTCCAACTCCAATGAGCAGTTCTTC. It translates to CAWSSNSNEQFF.

This clone was counted only a few times. The V and J genes are TRBV29-1 and TRBJ2-7; D call uncertain. The length of the CDR3 is 13 residues. V was pared by 7 bases and J by 1 base, with 14 bases between. Germline V lookup: CDR1 SQVTM, CDR2 ANQGSEA. CDR3 nucleotide sequence: TGCAGCGCATCAGGTAGGGTGTCCTACGAGCAGTACTTC. It codes for CSASGRVSYEQYF.

This rearrangement joins TRBV29-1 to TRBJ1-3, with D possibly matching TRBD1 (5 bases). V lost 4 bases and J lost 4, with 14 bases in between. The germline CDR1 and CDR2 sequences are SQVTM and ANQGSEA. The CDR3 has 14 residues. CDR3 residues: CSVAAGRGGNTIYF. CDR3 coding DNA: TGCAGCGTTGCGGCCGGGAGGGGAGGAAACACCATATATTTT.

This clone was seen only once. The chain links TRBV5-1 to TRBJ1-5; D is ambiguous. Deletions cut 0 bases from V and 4 bases from J, with 8 bases between. In germline, CDR1 is SGHRS, CDR2 YFSETQ. This CDR3 is 14 amino acids long. The CDR3 bases are TGCGCCAGCAGCTTGGGAGGGTGGAATCAGCCCCAGCATTTT. Translation: CASSLGGWNQPQHF.